This TCR beta chain was profiled in a study of response to subunit inactivated influenza vaccine. Study findings and constraints: Only a handful of new T cells, the authors suggested, are recruited with each seasonal influenza vaccination.

On this clonotype: As yet, its antigen is unknown.

The CDR3 length is 14 residues. V was clipped by 4 bases and J by 5 bases; unmatched bases: 7. CDR1 MGHDK and CDR2 SYGVNS come from the germline V gene. TCRdb re-analysed the RT-PCR reads in MiXCR, keeping a single row per CDR3 protein. The sample contains about 500,000 distinct CDR3 sequences, more than 15% of which appear only once. The chain couples TRBV25-1 to TRBJ1-2; 7 nucleotides line up with TRBD1. The sequence was obtained from a man between 50 and 75 years old who received an inactivated influenza vaccine. This specimen consisted of CD4+ T cells sorted from PBMCs, obtained roughly 24 months after vaccination. In nucleotides, the CDR3 is TGTGCCAGCAGTGGGACAGGCCGAGGGTATGGCTACACCTTC. Amino acids: CASSGTGRGYGYTF.